This T cell receptor beta chain comes out of a study of CD8+CD57+ T cells in acquired aplastic anemia. Study details: 3 to 3.5 ug was the average amount of DNA from sorted CD4+ and CD8+ cells.

Germline CDR1 SNHLY, CDR2 FYNNEI. This CDR3 is built from 15 residues. V shed 5 bases, J shed 4 bases, and the junction held 8 bases outside the gene matches. TCR beta VDJ and CDR3 profiles were obtained from a genomic DNA template. MiXCR was run by TCRdb on the reads, yielding one entry per CDR3 protein. The sample contains approximately 380,000 distinct CDR3 sequences, 60% to 80% of which appear only once. Sequencing used sorted CD4+, CD8+, or CD8+CD57+ T cells (not recorded which) from PBMCs. This clonotype was obtained from a human donor in good health, serving as a control. This rearrangement joins TRBV2 to TRBJ2-1, with 7 bases fitting TRBD1. The CDR3: CASSLIPGQYNEQFF. CDR3 coding DNA: TGTGCCAGCAGTCTCATACCGGGACAGTACAATGAGCAGTTCTTC.